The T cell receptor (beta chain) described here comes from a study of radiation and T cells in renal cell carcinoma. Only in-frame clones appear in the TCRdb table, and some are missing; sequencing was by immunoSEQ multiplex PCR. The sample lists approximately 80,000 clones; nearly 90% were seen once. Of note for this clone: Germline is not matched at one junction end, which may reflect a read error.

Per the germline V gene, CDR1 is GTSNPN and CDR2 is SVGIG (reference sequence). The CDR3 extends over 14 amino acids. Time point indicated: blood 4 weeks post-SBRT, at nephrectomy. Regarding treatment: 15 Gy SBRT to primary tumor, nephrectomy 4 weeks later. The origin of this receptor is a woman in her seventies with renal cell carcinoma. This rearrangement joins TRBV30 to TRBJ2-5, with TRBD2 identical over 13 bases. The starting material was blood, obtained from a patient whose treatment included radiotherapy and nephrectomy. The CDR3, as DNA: TGTGCCTGGGGACTAGCGGGGGAGAAAGAGGCCCAGTACTTC. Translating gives CAWGLAGEKEAQYF.